What follows are 24 T cell receptor beta chains derived from one specimen sequenced in a study of blood T cell repertoires in COVID-19. Data came from immunoSEQ multiplex PCR; TCRdb stores just in-frame clones and leaves some out. The repertoire holds roughly 150,000 clones, with about four fifths as singletons. The specimen was peripheral blood. These receptors originate from a man aged 70-80 years with active or convalescent COVID-19.

The rearrangement joins TRBV28 to TRBJ2-3; 7 positions match TRBD2. CDR3 length equals 15 residues. V shed 6 bases and J 2 bases; nucleotides not matched to a gene: 8. The germline gives CDR1 MDHEN, CDR2 SYDVKM. CDR3 region: CASSLGGSLTDTQYF. In nucleotides, the CDR3 is TGTGCCAGCAGCCTCGGGGGGTCACTCACAGATACGCAGTATTTT.

The count of this clone is one. This chain connects TRBV7-2 to TRBJ2-5, with TRBD2 identical over 8 bases. Germline CDR1 reads SGHTA; CDR2 reads FQGNSA. The CDR3 length is 14 residues. Trimming took 3 bases from V and 4 from J; bases not matched to a gene: 4. The CDR3 region has the DNA TGTGCCAGCAGCTTGACGGGGGGGCCAGAGACCCAGTACTTC. Its translation is CASSLTGGPETQYF.

This chain uses TRBV6-2 or TRBV6-3 with TRBJ1-5; TRBD1 matches 12 bases. The germline gives CDR1 MNHEY, CDR2 SVGEGT. The trim removed 6 bases at V and 4 bases at J, leaving 10 bases unmatched. This CDR3 comprises 17 residues. In DNA form, the CDR3 reads TGTGCCAGCAGCCGGGGGGGACAGGGGGCGAGAAATCAGCCCCAGCATTTT. This sequence encodes CASSRGGQGARNQPQHF.

About this clone: This specimen includes other DNA sequences encoding the same CDR3. This chain uses TRBV7-3 with TRBJ2-3; 8 bases are shared with TRBD1. Germline loops: CDR1 SGHTA, CDR2 FQGTGA. Trimming cost V 4 bases and J 2 bases; bases outside gene matches: 5. The CDR3 runs 15 residues. The CDR3 DNA is TGTGCCAGCAGCTCGGGGACAGGAACCACAGATACGCAGTATTTT. Protein sequence: CASSSGTGTTDTQYF.

The CDR3 loop is CASSLPGLAGNNEQFF. DNA of the CDR3: TGTGCCAGCAGTCTCCCCGGTCTAGCGGGGAACAATGAGCAGTTCTTC. This sequence joins TRBV28 and TRBJ2-1; 9 nucleotides line up with TRBD2. The germline V gene encodes CDR1 MDHEN and CDR2 SYDVKM. This CDR3 has 16 residues. Trimming cost V 5 bases and J 5 bases; bases outside gene matches: 10.

The chain employs TRBV7-2 and TRBJ1-1; D possibly corresponds to TRBD1 (5 bases). Trimming removed 4 bases at V and 4 bases at J, with 13 bases between. This CDR3 has 14 residues. Germline-derived CDR1 and CDR2 are SGHTA and FQGNSA. For the CDR3, the DNA is TGTGCCAGCAGCTCTCAATTCGGGGGCACTGAAGCTTTCTTT. It yields the protein CASSSQFGGTEAFF.

The chain links TRBV30 to TRBJ1-6, with 7 nucleotides matching TRBD1. The CDR3 is made up of 16 amino acids. Per the germline V gene, CDR1 is GTSNPN and CDR2 is SVGIG (reference sequence). V trimming: 2 bases; J trimming: 7 bases; junction bases outside the gene matches: 11. The CDR3 loop is CAWSTLSGTVNSPLHF. Here the CDR3 DNA reads TGTGCCTGGAGTACACTCTCCGGGACAGTAAATTCACCCCTCCACTTT.

The CDR3 region has the DNA TGTGCCAGCTCACCCGACCAGGTGTTTTCTAGCACAGATACGCAGTATTTT. Translated, it gives CASSPDQVFSSTDTQYF. The V call is TRBV18, the J call TRBJ2-3; D uncertain. V gave up 3 bases and J gave up 0 bases, with 16 bases separating them. The CDR3 length is 17 residues. From germline, CDR1 is KGHSH and CDR2 LQKENI.

The chain employs TRBV6-6 and TRBJ1-4, with 7 bases fitting TRBD1. This CDR3 spans 14 amino acids. Germline V gene sequence: CDR1 MNHNY, CDR2 SVGAGI (reference sequence). The junction had 4 bases not matched to a gene; V was cut back by 5 bases and J by 4 bases. The CDR3: CASSTRQGNEKLFF. Here the CDR3 DNA reads TGTGCCAGCAGTACCCGACAGGGTAATGAAAAACTGTTTTTT.

This sequence joins TRBV7-7 and TRBJ2-7; 7 bases map to TRBD1. The CDR3 length is 15 residues. Germline trimming cut 1 base from V and 3 bases from J; bases unmatched to any gene: 6. CDR1 is SSHAT and CDR2 is FNYEAQ in the germline V gene (reference sequence). The CDR3 DNA reads as TGTGCCAGCAGCTTAGGGACAGGTGAGATCTACGAGCAGTACTTC. This encodes CASSLGTGEIYEQYF.

This clone was seen a single time. J is TRBJ1-1 and V is TRBV5-1, with 7 bases matching TRBD1. V shed 2 bases, J shed 4 bases, and the junction held 5 bases outside the gene matches. In germline, CDR1 is SGHRS, CDR2 YFSETQ. The CDR3 has 14 residues. The CDR3 DNA follows: TGCGCCAGCAGCTTAACTCCAGGGGGCACTGAAGCTTTCTTT. Encoded protein: CASSLTPGGTEAFF.

The rearrangement joins TRBV7-9 to TRBJ1-4, with a possible D match to TRBD1 (6 bases). The CDR3 contains 14 residues. V was cut by 3 bases and J by 8 bases, with 13 bases left in between. The germline gives CDR1 SEHNR, CDR2 FQNEAQ (reference sequence). The CDR3 nucleotides are TGTGCCAGCAGCTTCGCGGGGGCGGGGGAAAAACTGTTTTTT. Translation: CASSFAGAGEKLFF.

This rearrangement joins TRBV27 to TRBJ2-2, with TRBD1 matching 9 bases. V shed 6 bases and J 5 bases; nucleotides not matched to a gene: 10. The germline gives CDR1 MNHEY, CDR2 SMNVEV (reference sequence). The CDR3 runs 16 residues. CDR3: CASSQPGQGLTGELFF. For the CDR3, the DNA is TGTGCCAGCAGCCAACCGGGACAGGGCCTTACCGGGGAGCTGTTTTTT.

The rearrangement uses TRBV28 and TRBJ1-2; tentatively, D is TRBD1 (5 bases). The CDR3 totals 15 residues. Trimming removed 5 bases from V and 4 bases from J, with 17 bases in between. The germline CDR1 and CDR2 sequences are MDHEN and SYDVKM. The CDR3 is CASSPQGKGLYGYTF. The CDR3 DNA sequence: TGTGCCAGCAGTCCGCAGGGAAAAGGGCTCTATGGCTACACCTTC.

J is TRBJ1-1 and V is TRBV28; D gene ambiguous. This CDR3 has 14 residues. V lost 3 bases and J 1 base, leaving 9 bases between the germline ends. Germline CDR1 is MDHEN and CDR2 is SYDVKM. CDR3 sequence reads: CASSFATRNTEAFF. As DNA, the CDR3 is TGTGCCAGCAGTTTCGCCACACGGAACACTGAAGCTTTCTTT.

The genes are TRBV9 and TRBJ2-5; the match to TRBD1 covers 7 bases. The germline V gene has CDR1 SGDLS and CDR2 YYNGEE. The CDR3 loop spans 14 amino acids. V dropped 0 bases and J dropped 3; count of bases not matched to a gene: 2. The CDR3 here is CASSVATGEETQYF. For the CDR3, the DNA is TGTGCCAGCAGCGTAGCTACAGGGGAAGAGACCCAGTACTTC.

V usage is TRBV5-1 and J usage is TRBJ1-4; D not certain. This CDR3 contains 16 residues. The V gene lost 0 bases and the J gene lost 5 bases, with 14 bases spanning the gap. Germline V lookup: CDR1 SGHRS, CDR2 YFSETQ. The CDR3 DNA reads as TGCGCCAGCAGCTTGGGGACCTCCGGAGGGAATGAAAAACTGTTTTTT. It encodes CASSLGTSGGNEKLFF.

The V gene is TRBV6-6, the J gene TRBJ2-7; D is possibly TRBD1 (6 bases). The CDR3 spans 13 residues. V gave up 8 bases and J gave up 6 bases, with 17 bases separating them. From germline, CDR1 is MNHNY and CDR2 SVGAGI (reference sequence). CDR3 sequence (DNA): TGTGCCAGCCGCACAGGGAAAGGTGGCGAGCAGTACTTC. Translation: CASRTGKGGEQYF.

This chain uses TRBV10-2 with TRBJ2-2, with D possibly being TRBD1 (5 bases). The V gene lost 0 bases and the J gene lost 0 bases, with 8 bases spanning the gap. The CDR3 contains 16 residues. The germline V gene has CDR1 WSHSY and CDR2 SAAADI. The CDR3 DNA follows: TGCGCCAGCAGTGAGTCAATAGGGGCGAACACCGGGGAGCTGTTTTTT. Its protein product is CASSESIGANTGELFF.

The chain carries TRBV15 and TRBJ1-1; D remains ambiguous. This CDR3 has 16 amino acids. CDR1 and CDR2 from the germline V gene are LNHNV and YYDKDF (reference sequence). The V end was cut by 0 bases, the J end by 0 bases, with 11 bases between. The CDR3 DNA reads TGTGCCACCAGCAGAGATCCTGGACTGATGAACACTGAAGCTTTCTTT. This encodes CATSRDPGLMNTEAFF.

The chain combines TRBV7-6 with TRBJ2-3, with TRBD2 matching 11 bases. J lost 8 bases, V lost 2 bases, and 6 bases had no gene match. Per germline, CDR1 SGHVS and CDR2 FNYEAQ. There are 15 residues in the CDR3. CDR3 DNA: TGTGCCAGCAGCTTAACTAGCGGGGGCCCAGCTACGCAGTATTTT. The encoded protein is CASSLTSGGPATQYF. Drawing the rest from reference TRBV7-6 and TRBJ2-3, the complete variable domain is GAGVSQSPRYKVTKRGQDVALRCDPISGHVSLYWYRQALGQGPEFLTYFNYEAQQDKSGLPNDRFSAERPEGSISTLTIQRTEQRDSAMYRCASSLTSGGPATQYFGPGTRLTVL.

The gene calls are TRBV18 and TRBJ2-2, with D maybe TRBD1 (6 bases). CDR1 KGHSH and CDR2 LQKENI come from the germline V gene. Trimming removed 7 bases from V and 7 bases from J, with 16 bases in between. This CDR3 has 14 residues. The CDR3 loop reads CASLLKQGSGELFF. In DNA form, the CDR3 reads TGTGCCAGCTTACTTAAACAGGGAAGCGGGGAGCTGTTTTTT.

This clone was found a few times. The chain combines TRBV24-1 with TRBJ1-5; TRBD1 might be the D (5 bases). CDR1 is KGHDR, CDR2 SFDVKD, per germline. V shed 6 bases and J shed 2 bases, with 13 bases lying between them. This CDR3 region has 15 residues. As DNA, the CDR3 is TGTGCCACCAGTTTGGGGGGTGAGGGCAATCAGCCCCAGCATTTT. Protein sequence: CATSLGGEGNQPQHF.

Note on this clone: Sequence at one end of the junction differs from germline and may be a read error. V is TRBV4-3 and J is TRBJ2-7; D might be TRBD1 (7 bases). Germline V gene lookup returns CDR1 LGHNA and CDR2 YSLEER. The CDR3 sequence is 15 residues long. The CDR3, as DNA: TGCGCCAGCAGCCAAGATTGGACAGGACTACTGCCGCTCGGGTTC. This translates into CASSQDWTGLLPLGF.